This T cell receptor (beta chain) comes out of a study of shared clonotypes between healthy human individuals. With regard to this clone: Its antigen is unidentified.

Generated by immunoSEQ multiplex PCR, the TCRdb table keeps only in-frame clones and is missing some. The sample carries 550,000 to 700,000 clones, around 73% recorded once. Points from the study as a whole: Some naive CD4 clonotypes, around 5%, turned up in common across a few donors.

There are 17 residues in the CDR3. Per germline, CDR1 MDHEN and CDR2 SYDVKM. Trimming removed 6 bases at V and 0 bases at J, with 18 bases between. The material sequenced was memory CD4+ T cells sorted from blood. Subset specified: CD45RA-negative fraction. This TCR was sampled from a woman aged 25-40 years in good health. The rearrangement joins TRBV28 to TRBJ2-1, with D unclear. In nucleotides, the CDR3 is TGTGCCAGCAGACCATCAAGATCCACCTTCTCCTACAATGAGCAGTTCTTC. Encoded protein: CASRPSRSTFSYNEQFF. The full variable domain, with the rest looked up from reference TRBV28 and TRBJ2-1, is DVKVTQSSRYLVKRTGEKVFLECVQDMDHENMFWYRQDPGLGLRLIYFSYDVKMKEKGDIPEGYSVSREKKERFSLILESASTNQTSMYLCASRPSRSTFSYNEQFFGPGTRLTVL.